This is a list of T cell receptor beta chains from one sample in a study of persistence of HIV-infected CD4 T cells. The table came from immunoSEQ multiplex PCR; TCRdb's copy has only in-frame clones and leaves some out. Among approximately 20,000 clones listed, roughly two thirds were seen once. Their cognate antigens are unknown. The specimen was CD4+ T cells sorted from PBMCs after approximately 19-hour stimulation, collected from a patient who received antiretroviral therapy. These receptors came from an adult woman with HIV who was CMV-seropositive. Both conserved end residues are part of each CDR3. The order of the fields is D gene, V gene, clone size, J gene, CDR3 DNA, CDR3 protein. A D gene is named only where the DNA matches it firmly. The size of a clone is reported for some rows only, either as once, few or many, or as a class for expanded clones.

d_call: NA
v_call: TRBV18
clone_size: NA
j_call: TRBJ2-3
cdr3_nt: TGTGCCAGCTCATCACAGGGTCCCTCGGGTGATACGCAGTATTTT
cdr3_aa: CASSSQGPSGDTQYF

d_call: TRBD2
v_call: TRBV6-1
clone_size: NA
j_call: TRBJ2-3
cdr3_nt: TGTGCCAGCAGTGAAGTTTTTCTAGCGGGGGGGAACACAGATACGCAGTATTTT
cdr3_aa: CASSEVFLAGGNTDTQYF

d_call: NA
v_call: TRBV27
clone_size: NA
j_call: TRBJ2-6
cdr3_nt: TGTGCCAGCAGTTCCTCATCTGGGGCCAACGTCCTGACTTTC
cdr3_aa: CASSSSSGANVLTF

d_call: NA
v_call: TRBV3-1/TRBV3-2
clone_size: NA
j_call: TRBJ1-1
cdr3_nt: TGTGCCAGCAGCCAAGCGGGGGGGAACACTGAAGCTTTCTTT
cdr3_aa: CASSQAGGNTEAFF

d_call: NA
v_call: TRBV15
clone_size: once
j_call: TRBJ2-1
cdr3_nt: TGTGCCACCAGCGGTTACAATGAGCAGTTCTTC
cdr3_aa: CATSGYNEQFF

d_call: NA
v_call: TRBV2
clone_size: NA
j_call: TRBJ1-2
cdr3_nt: TGTGCCAGCACCCTCACCGGGGGCGGCTATGGCTACACCTTC
cdr3_aa: CASTLTGGGYGYTF

d_call: TRBD1
v_call: TRBV6-6
clone_size: NA
j_call: TRBJ1-1
cdr3_nt: TGTGCCAGCAGCAACAGGGGCGGTTTGACTGAAGCTTTCTTT
cdr3_aa: CASSNRGGLTEAFF

d_call: NA
v_call: TRBV9
clone_size: few
j_call: TRBJ1-1
cdr3_nt: TGTGCCAGCAGCCTAAGAGGGGGTGCGGGCAGGGTATCCCCTGAAGCTTTCTTT
cdr3_aa: CASSLRGGAGRVSPEAFF

d_call: NA
v_call: TRBV6-5
clone_size: once
j_call: TRBJ2-3
cdr3_nt: TGTGCCAGCACCGGGGCTACTAGCACAGATACGCAGTATTTT
cdr3_aa: CASTGATSTDTQYF

d_call: TRBD1
v_call: TRBV7-2
clone_size: NA
j_call: TRBJ1-1
cdr3_nt: TGTGCCAGCACGACGGAGAGCAGGGGGTTGAAGACTGAAGCTTTCTTT
cdr3_aa: CASTTESRGLKTEAFF

d_call: NA
v_call: TRBV5-4
clone_size: NA
j_call: TRBJ2-7
cdr3_nt: TGTGCCAGCAGCTTCGGCGGCAGGGGACGCGAGCAGTACTTC
cdr3_aa: CASSFGGRGREQYF

d_call: NA
v_call: TRBV5-1
clone_size: NA
j_call: TRBJ1-1
cdr3_nt: TGCGCCAGCAGCTCTGCTGGCAGCAGGAACACTGAAGCTTTCTTT
cdr3_aa: CASSSAGSRNTEAFF

d_call: TRBD1
v_call: TRBV2
clone_size: few
j_call: TRBJ1-4
cdr3_nt: TGTGCCAGCAGTGGAGGGGGCCCATTCGTAAAACTGTTTTTT
cdr3_aa: CASSGGGPFVKLFF

d_call: TRBD1
v_call: TRBV5-1
clone_size: NA
j_call: TRBJ1-2
cdr3_nt: TGCGCCAGCAGTGAGGGGACAGTGTATGGCTACACCTTC
cdr3_aa: CASSEGTVYGYTF

d_call: TRBD1
v_call: TRBV29-1
clone_size: NA
j_call: TRBJ1-5
cdr3_nt: TGCAGCGTTGAGACAGGGGGGGCCCAGCATTTT
cdr3_aa: CSVETGGAQHF

d_call: NA
v_call: TRBV7-8
clone_size: NA
j_call: TRBJ2-3
cdr3_nt: TGTGCCAGCAGCTTAGGAAACATTGGCGATACGCAGTATTTT
cdr3_aa: CASSLGNIGDTQYF

d_call: NA
v_call: TRBV30
clone_size: once
j_call: TRBJ1-1
cdr3_nt: TGTGCCTGGAGGACGGGGTCGAACACTGAAGCTTTCTTT
cdr3_aa: CAWRTGSNTEAFF

d_call: NA
v_call: TRBV25-1
clone_size: few
j_call: TRBJ1-2
cdr3_nt: TGTGCCAGCACCGCAACGGGGGGAGGCTACACCTTC
cdr3_aa: CASTATGGGYTF

d_call: TRBD1
v_call: TRBV7-9
clone_size: NA
j_call: TRBJ1-6
cdr3_nt: TGTGCCAGCAGCTTAATACAGGGGGCAGGCTCACCCCTCCACTTT
cdr3_aa: CASSLIQGAGSPLHF

d_call: NA
v_call: TRBV3-1/TRBV3-2
clone_size: NA
j_call: TRBJ1-1
cdr3_nt: TGTGCCAGCAGCCAAGATCTGGGGGGCGGGCAGGCTTTCTTT
cdr3_aa: CASSQDLGGGQAFF

d_call: TRBD2
v_call: TRBV5-4
clone_size: NA
j_call: TRBJ2-7
cdr3_nt: TGTGCCAGCAGCTTGGGAGTCGCGGGGGGGCCCGGCGAGCAGTACTTC
cdr3_aa: CASSLGVAGGPGEQYF

d_call: NA
v_call: TRBV2
clone_size: NA
j_call: TRBJ1-1
cdr3_nt: TGTGCCAGCACCCTGGACGGCCACACTGAAGCTTTCTTT
cdr3_aa: CASTLDGHTEAFF

d_call: NA
v_call: TRBV12-2
clone_size: NA
j_call: TRBJ2-1
cdr3_nt: TGTGCAAGTCGCTTAAAAGAGGGGGCGGTATGGTGCGACAATGAGCAGTTCTTC
cdr3_aa: CASRLKEGAVWCDNEQFF

d_call: NA
v_call: TRBV6-5
clone_size: NA
j_call: TRBJ2-3
cdr3_nt: TGTGCCAGCAGAAGGCTACTAGCTAGCACAGATACGCAGTATTTT
cdr3_aa: CASRRLLASTDTQYF

d_call: NA
v_call: TRBV2
clone_size: NA
j_call: TRBJ1-2
cdr3_nt: TGTGCCAGCAGGACAGCTCTGGGGGGCTACACCTTC
cdr3_aa: CASRTALGGYTF

d_call: TRBD1
v_call: TRBV27
clone_size: NA
j_call: TRBJ1-2
cdr3_nt: TGTGCCAGCAGTTTTGGAGGGGGCTTTTCCTATGGCTACACCTTC
cdr3_aa: CASSFGGGFSYGYTF

d_call: TRBD1
v_call: TRBV11-2
clone_size: NA
j_call: TRBJ1-1
cdr3_nt: TGTGCCAGCAGCTTCCAGGGGGGACACACTGAAGCTTTCTTT
cdr3_aa: CASSFQGGHTEAFF

d_call: TRBD1
v_call: TRBV3-1/TRBV3-2
clone_size: few
j_call: TRBJ1-1
cdr3_nt: TGTGCCAGCAGCCAAGGTCGGACAGGGCAGGGTGAAGCTTTCTTT
cdr3_aa: CASSQGRTGQGEAFF

d_call: NA
v_call: TRBV5-1
clone_size: few
j_call: TRBJ1-4
cdr3_nt: TGCGCCAGCAGCTTCAGGGCTAATGAAAAACTGTTTTTT
cdr3_aa: CASSFRANEKLFF

d_call: NA
v_call: TRBV5-1
clone_size: NA
j_call: TRBJ1-1
cdr3_nt: TGCGCCAGCAGCTCCGCCCGAGAAGCTTTCTTT
cdr3_aa: CASSSAREAFF

d_call: TRBD1
v_call: TRBV14
clone_size: NA
j_call: TRBJ2-5
cdr3_nt: TGTGCCAGCAGCCAAGGACAGGGTGGGACCCAAGAGACCCAGTACTTC
cdr3_aa: CASSQGQGGTQETQYF

d_call: NA
v_call: TRBV2
clone_size: NA
j_call: TRBJ1-4
cdr3_nt: TGTGCCAGCAACTTGGGACATCTTGAAAAACTGTTTTTT
cdr3_aa: CASNLGHLEKLFF

d_call: NA
v_call: TRBV15
clone_size: NA
j_call: TRBJ2-5
cdr3_nt: TGTGCCACCAGGTGGCAGGGGGGTGTTAGGGAGACCCAGTACTTC
cdr3_aa: CATRWQGGVRETQYF

d_call: NA
v_call: TRBV30
clone_size: few
j_call: TRBJ1-4
cdr3_nt: TGTGCCTGGAGTTTTGGTAATGAAAAACTGTTTTTT
cdr3_aa: CAWSFGNEKLFF

d_call: NA
v_call: TRBV6-5
clone_size: NA
j_call: TRBJ2-1
cdr3_nt: TGTGCCAGCAGCCAGACCTGGAGCTCCTACAATGAGCAGTTCTTC
cdr3_aa: CASSQTWSSYNEQFF

d_call: NA
v_call: TRBV7-9
clone_size: NA
j_call: TRBJ1-2
cdr3_nt: TGTGCCAGCAGCTTAGACGGATCAACAGTCTATGGCTACACCTTC
cdr3_aa: CASSLDGSTVYGYTF

d_call: NA
v_call: TRBV5-1
clone_size: NA
j_call: TRBJ2-7
cdr3_nt: TGCGCCAGCAGCTTAGACGGATTCAACGAGCAGTACTTC
cdr3_aa: CASSLDGFNEQYF

d_call: TRBD1
v_call: TRBV30
clone_size: NA
j_call: TRBJ1-4
cdr3_nt: TGTGCCTGGAGTGTCAGGGACAGGAATAATGAAAAACTGTTTTTT
cdr3_aa: CAWSVRDRNNEKLFF

d_call: NA
v_call: TRBV24-1
clone_size: NA
j_call: TRBJ2-1
cdr3_nt: TGTGCCACCAGTGACCCCATTTCGGGCGGCATCAATGAGCAGTTCTTC
cdr3_aa: CATSDPISGGINEQFF

d_call: NA
v_call: TRBV18
clone_size: few
j_call: TRBJ2-7
cdr3_nt: TGTGCCAGCTCCTCACTTCCCGGGACCCTATCCTCCTACGAGCAGTACTTC
cdr3_aa: CASSSLPGTLSSYEQYF

d_call: NA
v_call: TRBV30
clone_size: NA
j_call: TRBJ2-5
cdr3_nt: TGTGCCTGGAGTGTTCCCAGCGGGTCAGAGACCCAGTACTTC
cdr3_aa: CAWSVPSGSETQYF

d_call: NA
v_call: TRBV23-1
clone_size: NA
j_call: TRBJ1-1
cdr3_nt: TGCGCCAGCAGTCAAGAGGCGGGGAACACTGAAGCTTTCTTT
cdr3_aa: CASSQEAGNTEAFF

d_call: TRBD1
v_call: TRBV24-1
clone_size: NA
j_call: TRBJ2-2
cdr3_nt: TGTGCCACCAGTGATCCGACGGGACAGAGCAACACCGGGGAGCTGTTTTTT
cdr3_aa: CATSDPTGQSNTGELFF

d_call: TRBD1
v_call: TRBV20-1
clone_size: NA
j_call: TRBJ1-1
cdr3_nt: TGCAGTGCTAGTAAGACAGGGGGATTTTATACTGAAGCTTTCTTT
cdr3_aa: CSASKTGGFYTEAFF

d_call: NA
v_call: TRBV2
clone_size: NA
j_call: TRBJ2-7
cdr3_nt: TGTGCCAGCAGGCCGCCGTTCCAGGGCTACGAGCAGTACTTC
cdr3_aa: CASRPPFQGYEQYF

d_call: NA
v_call: TRBV6-5
clone_size: NA
j_call: TRBJ2-1
cdr3_nt: TGTGCCAGCAGAGAGCGTAAATCAAACAATGAGCAGTTCTTC
cdr3_aa: CASRERKSNNEQFF

d_call: TRBD2
v_call: TRBV9
clone_size: NA
j_call: TRBJ2-3
cdr3_nt: TGTGCCAGCAGCGTATCCAGCGGGGGAAATTGGGATACGCAGTATTTT
cdr3_aa: CASSVSSGGNWDTQYF

d_call: TRBD2
v_call: TRBV11-3
clone_size: NA
j_call: TRBJ2-7
cdr3_nt: TGTGCCAGCAGCTTAGTCCGGACTAGCCACGAGCAGTACTTC
cdr3_aa: CASSLVRTSHEQYF

d_call: TRBD1
v_call: TRBV6-5
clone_size: NA
j_call: TRBJ1-1
cdr3_nt: TGTGCCAGCAAGACAGGGATCCATGAAGCTTTCTTT
cdr3_aa: CASKTGIHEAFF

d_call: NA
v_call: TRBV5-1
clone_size: NA
j_call: TRBJ2-3
cdr3_nt: TGCGCCAGCAGCCTGAGGGGAGGGGGCGTTATCACAGATACGCAGTATTTT
cdr3_aa: CASSLRGGGVITDTQYF

d_call: TRBD1
v_call: TRBV2
clone_size: NA
j_call: TRBJ2-4
cdr3_nt: TGTGCCAGCAGTGGGGACAGGGGGATAAGCATTCAGTACTTC
cdr3_aa: CASSGDRGISIQYF

d_call: TRBD1
v_call: TRBV2
clone_size: few
j_call: TRBJ1-5
cdr3_nt: TGTGCCAGCCAGGGGGCTAACAGGAATCAGGCCCAGCATTTT
cdr3_aa: CASQGANRNQAQHF

d_call: TRBD1
v_call: TRBV2
clone_size: once
j_call: TRBJ2-1
cdr3_nt: TGTGCCAGCAATTCCGGGACAGGGGGCCGAGTAGACTATGATGAGCAGTTCTTC
cdr3_aa: CASNSGTGGRVDYDEQFF

d_call: NA
v_call: TRBV5-1
clone_size: NA
j_call: TRBJ1-6
cdr3_nt: TGCGCCAGCAGCTTGGCCGCTGATAATTCACCCCTCCACTTT
cdr3_aa: CASSLAADNSPLHF

d_call: NA
v_call: TRBV2
clone_size: NA
j_call: TRBJ1-1
cdr3_nt: TGTGCCAGCAGCCAGCAGATGAACACTGAAGCTTTCTTT
cdr3_aa: CASSQQMNTEAFF

d_call: NA
v_call: TRBV12-5
clone_size: few
j_call: TRBJ1-6
cdr3_nt: TGTGCTAGTGGTTGGAGAACAGGGTTATTGGGGGCTTCACCCCTCCACTTT
cdr3_aa: CASGWRTGLLGASPLHF

d_call: TRBD1
v_call: TRBV30
clone_size: NA
j_call: TRBJ1-6
cdr3_nt: TGTGCCACGCGAACAGGGGGCAATTCACCCCTCCACTTT
cdr3_aa: CATRTGGNSPLHF

d_call: NA
v_call: TRBV2
clone_size: medium-sized
j_call: TRBJ1-2
cdr3_nt: TGTGCCAGCAGTGAAAATAGGCCTAGGTCCTATGGCTACACCTTC
cdr3_aa: CASSENRPRSYGYTF

d_call: TRBD1
v_call: TRBV12-5
clone_size: NA
j_call: TRBJ2-7
cdr3_nt: TGTGCTAGTGGTCGCTACAGGGGGCCGACCTACGAGCAGTACTTC
cdr3_aa: CASGRYRGPTYEQYF